The 21 T cell receptor beta chains listed next were all sequenced from one sample in a study of response to subunit inactivated influenza vaccine. TCRdb itself ran the RT-PCR reads through MiXCR, one entry per CDR3 protein. This table holds over 800,000 distinct CDR3 sequences, about 20% found once. The sequences come from PBMCs from blood, collected around 5 days after vaccination. All receptors derive from a man aged 50 or older who received an inactivated influenza vaccine.

This clonotype came up many times. The J gene is TRBJ1-1, the V gene TRBV5-1, with 8 bases aligning to TRBD1. The CDR3 covers 14 residues. Germline V gene lookup returns CDR1 SGHRS and CDR2 YFSETQ. V dropped 3 bases and J dropped 3; count of bases not matched to a gene: 4. The CDR3 nucleotides read TGCGCCAGCAGCTCGGGACAGGTTTACACTGAAGCTTTCTTT. Translated, it gives CASSSGQVYTEAFF.

CDR3 protein: CASSTSSGGGNEQFF. The CDR3 bases are TGTGCCAGCAGCACTTCTAGCGGGGGGGGAAATGAGCAGTTCTTC. V is TRBV11-2 and J is TRBJ2-1; TRBD2 matches 12 bases. CDR1 SGHAT and CDR2 FQNNGV come from the germline V gene. V dropped 5 bases and J dropped 7; count of bases not matched to a gene: 6. The CDR3 has 15 amino acids.

This clonotype was recorded a few times. This rearrangement joins TRBV6-5 to TRBJ1-2; possibly TRBD1 for D (6 bases). Per the germline V gene, CDR1 is MNHEY and CDR2 is SVGAGI. Deletions cut 3 bases from V and 8 bases from J, with 13 bases between. The CDR3 is made up of 13 amino acids. CDR3 sequence (DNA): TGTGCCAGCAGTTATGGGGGCGGTGGAGGCTACACCTTC. Encoded protein: CASSYGGGGGYTF.

The chain recombines TRBV18 with TRBJ2-3; a weak D match, TRBD2 (5 bases). Germline V gene sequence: CDR1 KGHSH, CDR2 LQKENI. This CDR3 contains 16 residues. Trimming took 4 bases from V and 2 from J, leaving 16 bases between them. The chain's CDR3 is CASSLTRRQYTDTQYF. CDR3 bases: TGTGCCAGCTCACTAACTCGGAGGCAATACACAGATACGCAGTATTTT.

A few counts support this clonotype. This sequence joins TRBV2 and TRBJ1-2; D unclear. Germline V gene data show CDR1 as SNHLY and CDR2 as FYNNEI. This CDR3 region has 12 residues. Trimming took off 7 bases at V and 7 bases at J, with 13 bases between the two ends. CDR3 nucleotides: TGTGCCAGCACCTCCGTTCGGGGTGGCTACACCTTC. This codes for CASTSVRGGYTF.

This clonotype was recorded a few times. The rearrangement joins TRBV4-2 to TRBJ2-1; 11 positions agree with TRBD2. The CDR3 totals 17 residues. With V trimmed by 1 base and J by 3 bases, 5 bases remained unmatched. Germline V gives CDR1 LGHNA, CDR2 YNFKEQ. The CDR3 DNA follows: TGTGCCAGCAGCCAAGCTAGCGGGGGGCCTAACTACAATGAGCAGTTCTTC. Translation gives CASSQASGGPNYNEQFF.

In this sample, this clonotype turned up a few times. The gene calls are TRBV7-9 and TRBJ1-2, with 7 bases lining up with TRBD1. In germline, CDR1 is SEHNR, CDR2 FQNEAQ (reference sequence). The CDR3 sequence is 16 residues long. The V and J ends lost 4 bases and 2 bases, in that order; junction bases with no gene match: 10. The DNA for the CDR3 is TGTGCCAGCAGCTCGGGAAACAGGGGCCACAACTATGGCTACACCTTC. Translating it yields CASSSGNRGHNYGYTF.

This clonotype has only a few counts. The chain has TRBV20-1 and TRBJ2-3; D is undetermined. Trimming stripped 1 base from V and 0 bases from J, with 8 bases between. CDR3 length: 14 amino acids. In germline, CDR1 is DFQATT, CDR2 SNEGSKA (reference sequence). The CDR3: CSARAFLSTDTQYF. The CDR3 coding sequence is TGCAGTGCTAGAGCCTTCTTGAGCACAGATACGCAGTATTTT.

The chain has TRBV12-3 or TRBV12-4 and TRBJ2-3; D gene uncertain. This CDR3 comprises 15 residues. The germline V and J ends were trimmed by 3 bases and 0 bases, with 10 bases remaining between them. The CDR3 DNA follows: TGTGCCAGCAGTTTTGGTCCCACCAGCACAGATACGCAGTATTTT. Its translation: CASSFGPTSTDTQYF.

The rearrangement links TRBV20-1 to TRBJ2-5, with 15 positions matching TRBD2. The CDR3 length is 16 residues. In germline, CDR1 is DFQATT, CDR2 SNEGSKA (reference sequence). After removal of 3 bases from V and 5 bases from J, the junction contained 7 bases not matched to a gene. CDR3 in amino acids: CSASGTSGGPLETQYF. The CDR3 DNA reads TGCAGTGCTAGCGGGACTAGCGGGGGGCCATTGGAGACCCAGTACTTC.

In its sample, this clonotype was seen a few times. The chain joins TRBV7-2 to TRBJ2-2; D is undetermined. Per germline, CDR1 SGHTA and CDR2 FQGNSA. V dropped 1 base and J dropped 7 bases, with 13 bases sitting between them. There are 15 residues in the CDR3. DNA of the CDR3: TGTGCCAGCAGCTTAGACGCCCCCCCCGGCGGGGAGCTGTTTTTT. Amino acids: CASSLDAPPGGELFF.

This clonotype was observed many times. This chain connects TRBV4-2 to TRBJ2-1, with TRBD1 identical over 7 bases. V shed 0 bases and J 2 bases; nucleotides not matched to a gene: 4. Germline V gene lookup returns CDR1 LGHNA and CDR2 YNFKEQ. This CDR3 has 16 residues. The DNA for the CDR3 is TGTGCCAGCAGCCAAGATCAGGGGGACCCCTACAATGAGCAGTTCTTC. Translation gives CASSQDQGDPYNEQFF.

This clonotype was observed a few times. The CDR3 coding sequence is TGTGCCAGCAGTGAAGTGTACGGGAACACTGAAGCTTTCTTT. This encodes CASSEVYGNTEAFF. V is TRBV6-1 and J is TRBJ1-1, with D unclear. The CDR3 extends over 14 amino acids. V shed 1 base and J shed 1 base, with 7 bases lying between them. The germline V gene has CDR1 MNHNS and CDR2 SASEGT.

This clonotype was seen more than once but under ten times. The chain links TRBV5-1 to TRBJ2-1, with 9 bases matching TRBD1. This CDR3 spans 15 amino acids. V was clipped by 0 bases and J by 8 bases; unmatched bases: 6. Germline CDR1 SGHRS, CDR2 YFSETQ. CDR3 in amino acids: CASSLVQGALYEQFF. CDR3 DNA: TGCGCCAGCAGCTTGGTACAGGGGGCGTTGTATGAGCAGTTCTTC. Full variable domain (missing parts from reference TRBV5-1 and TRBJ2-1): KAGVTQTPRYLIKTRGQQVTLSCSPISGHRSVSWYQQTPGQGLQFLFEYFSETQRNKGNFPGRFSGRQFSNSRSEMNVSTLELGDSALYLCASSLVQGALYEQFFGPGTRLTVL.

The chain links TRBV12-3 or TRBV12-4 to TRBJ2-2, with TRBD1 matching over 7 bases. Germline trimming cut 7 bases from V and 5 bases from J; bases unmatched to any gene: 16. The CDR3 runs to 17 residues. In nucleotides, the CDR3 is TGTGCCAGCATCCAGACCGAGGCAGGGGGTAGGACCGGGGAGCTGTTTTTT. Translated: CASIQTEAGGRTGELFF.

The chain carries TRBV28 and TRBJ2-7, with D perhaps TRBD2 (6 bases). CDR3 length: 16 residues. V was shortened by 2 bases and J by 7 bases, with 21 bases between the two germline ends. Germline lookup yields CDR1 MDHEN and CDR2 SYDVKM. CDR3 protein: CASSLGLLLNRGEQYF. The CDR3 nucleotides are TGTGCCAGCAGTTTAGGGTTGCTCCTAAACCGGGGGGAGCAGTACTTC.

V and J are TRBV10-3 and TRBJ2-3; maybe TRBD2 (6 bases). Trimming removed 7 bases at V and 1 base at J, with 12 bases between. The CDR3 is 14 residues long. Per the germline V gene, CDR1 is ENHRY and CDR2 is SYGVKD. CDR3 sequence: CAITPGDGTDTQYF. CDR3 nucleotides: TGTGCCATCACCCCGGGAGATGGCACAGATACGCAGTATTTT.

This clonotype came up a few times. The chain joins TRBV20-1 to TRBJ2-7; D possibly corresponds to TRBD2 (5 bases). Trimming shortened V by 0 bases and J by 7 bases, and 19 bases separated the two germline ends. This CDR3 comprises 15 residues. CDR1 and CDR2 from the germline V gene are DFQATT and SNEGSKA (reference sequence). The CDR3 nucleotides are TGCAGTGCTAGAGACTTCAGAGGGTCTACTTGGGAGCAGTACTTC. Its protein product is CSARDFRGSTWEQYF.

This chain joins TRBV4-3 and TRBJ1-2, with 7 bases aligning to TRBD1. The J segment lost 2 bases and the V segment lost 1 base, leaving 10 bases of the junction unmatched. The CDR3 is 17 amino acids. Germline assignment: CDR1 LGHNA and CDR2 YSLEER. The CDR3 sequence: CASSQGAAKGANYGYTF. CDR3 nucleotides: TGCGCCAGCAGCCAAGGGGCTGCAAAGGGGGCAAACTATGGCTACACCTTC.

In this sample, this clonotype turned up a few times. The V call is TRBV20-1, the J call TRBJ2-7; perhaps TRBD1 as D (6 bases). This CDR3 region has 14 residues. Germline V gene lookup returns CDR1 DFQATT and CDR2 SNEGSKA (reference sequence). V shed 0 bases and J shed 4 bases, with 13 bases lying between them. This CDR3 reads CSARDAGAVYEQYF. The CDR3, as DNA: TGCAGTGCTAGAGATGCAGGGGCGGTATACGAGCAGTACTTC.

This clonotype showed up just a few times. J is TRBJ1-3 and V is TRBV5-1, with D possibly TRBD1 on 5 matching bases. Germline V lookup: CDR1 SGHRS, CDR2 YFSETQ. CDR3 length: 16 amino acids. Trimming shortened V by 0 bases and J by 3 bases, and 13 bases separated the two germline ends. The CDR3 loop is CASSLAGTAYGNTIYF. As DNA, the CDR3 is TGCGCCAGCAGCTTGGCCGGGACGGCGTATGGAAACACCATATATTTT.